The entry below gives a single TCR beta chain sequence along with its context. This clonotype was observed a handful of times. Its antigen remains undetermined. No base qualities exist here, and no much larger clone lies one base off it. Systemically healthy Caucasian individuals from Russia, some 36 in total and aged roughly 6 to 90 years, were included as donors. Roughly 10 milliliters of peripheral blood were collected from each donor into EDTA-treated Vacutainer tubes. Ficoll-Paque density-gradient centrifugation was used to isolate PBMCs, with at least 7 million per sample. Total RNA was extracted from PBMCs with Trizol reagent, with at least 6 micrograms obtained per sample. For every donor, an aliquot of PBMCs went through flow cytometry to measure the percentages of naive CD45RAhigh/CD27high T cells. This sample is part of a study of blood T cells in healthy people across ages (dated by TCRdb to about 2015). For the study in its entirety: In model experiments, template switching captured about one uniquely barcoded TCR beta cDNA molecule for every two T cells. The study analyzed two additional independent replicas of 1 million unique cDNA reads from the same blood draw for two donors, one aged 18 to 29 and one aged 80 or older. Donors were grouped into four age groups: young (average roughly 15 years), middle-aged (approximately 41), aged (around 60) and long-lived (about 90). The study measured age-related changes in TCR beta repertoire diversity using deep sequencing normalized with unique cDNA molecular identifiers. Donors of different ages were randomly distributed across sequencing lanes to avoid experimental bias.

Library method: 5' RACE. The reads were generated on an Illumina HiSeq 2500. A second PCR of roughly 6 to 12 cycles was run with a J-beta primer mix and a sample-barcoded 5' primer. A unique molecular identifier was introduced onto each TCR beta cDNA molecule by a template-switch 5' adaptor carrying 12 random nucleotides. At least 2.5 million CDR3-containing paired-end reads were obtained from each sample. First-strand cDNA synthesis was performed from all RNA using the Mint cDNA synthesis kit, with priming by a TRBC-specific oligonucleotide. Following uracil-DNA glycosylase treatment, a first 18-cycle PCR with universal primers M1SS and BC2_uni_R was performed on all cDNA. As for the original processing: Each sample was normalized by randomly selecting 1 million high-quality reads, each carrying a distinct molecular identifier. Instead of being binned into consensus sequences, reads that shared molecular identifiers were thrown out. MiTCR, run with a Q25 quality threshold and the strictest error-elimination algorithm, handled CDR3 identification, clonotype clustering and error correction. A nonparametric unseen species model with Euler transformation was used to estimate a lower bound on total TCR beta diversity. TCRdb cleaned the public reads at Q25 with fastp, built clones with MiXCR and kept in-frame beta chains. When rows share a CDR3 protein, they turn into one entry using the most common DNA and genes. These V and J calls are TCRdb output, not the study's own analysis. The sample contains over a million distinct CDR3 sequences, approximately 40% of them found a single time. Roughly 7.7% of the sample comes from the top ten.

Overall results and qualifications from the work: Observed TCR beta diversity per million T cells fell roughly linearly with age, and a significant reduction was already apparent by age roughly 41. Because profiling used bulk unsorted PBMCs, naive and antigen-experienced compartments could not be compared conclusively. Estimates of total diversity from one million sequenced T cells were regarded as lower bounds and underestimates. Observed TCR beta diversity correlated strongly with the percentage of naive T cells measured by flow cytometry. Compared with the aged group, the long-lived group had more naive CD4+ T cells, fewer expanded clones and increased TCR diversity, suggesting age selection. Because the CMV infection status of the donors was unknown, age-related changes in expanded clonotypes may potentially have been confounded.

The sequenced sample was blood. This receptor was identified in a woman between 18 and 29 years old in good health.

The bases read TGTGCCAATCAGGGCCCGGGACAGCTCTATGGCTACACCTTC. Its translation is CANQGPGQLYGYTF. The chain uses TRBV2 and TRBJ1-2, with TRBD1 matching 7 junction bases. The junction shows trimming of 10 bases on V and 4 bases on J, and the gene matches do not reach 12 bases of it. The germline V gene specifies SNHLY as CDR1 and FYNNEI as CDR2. The CDR3 sequence holds 14 residues, the cysteine and phenylalanine included. Left in the record is the CDR3 DNA by itself, 42 bases read in frame from the first base.